Sequencing of this TCR beta chain was carried out in a study of T cells in tuberculosis. Time point noted: new active TB diagnosis, blood taken before or within 7 days of starting treatment. Assay used: immunoSEQ multiplex PCR; TCRdb lists only in-frame clones, some missing. This table holds roughly 35,000 clones, about 90% found once. Sequencing was performed on PBMCs, taken at tuberculosis diagnosis. The TCR sequence derives from an adult with tuberculosis. Some clones in this sample may be carry-over from other donors' samples.

The CDR3 sequence: CASSKKSGGPSYTDTQYF. CDR3 bases: TGTGCCAGCAGCAAAAAAAGCGGGGGCCCGTCCTACACAGATACGCAGTATTTT. This chain links TRBV21-1 with TRBJ2-3; TRBD2 reflects the table's D call only, with no check against the DNA. TRBV21-1 corresponds to a pseudogene. The CDR3 extends over 18 amino acids.